This T cell receptor (beta chain) is from a study of ipilimumab plus nivolumab after autologous stem cell transplantation. V gave up 4 bases and J gave up 6 bases; unmatched junction bases: 4. The length of the CDR3 is 14 residues. Germline V gene data show CDR1 as LNHDA and CDR2 as SQIVND (reference sequence). Here immunoSEQ multiplex PCR was the method, and the copy in TCRdb shows in-frame clones only, minus some. The data show some 43,000 clones, roughly 90% seen once. The chain recombines TRBV19 with TRBJ1-5, with 9 bases fitting TRBD1. The sequence came from a male donor with multiple myeloma. The starting material was PBMCs, obtained in a trial of ipilimumab plus nivolumab as post-transplant consolidation. CDR3 DNA sequence: TGTGCCAGTAGTACAGGACAGGGGAGTCAGCCCCAGCATTTT. It encodes CASSTGQGSQPQHF.